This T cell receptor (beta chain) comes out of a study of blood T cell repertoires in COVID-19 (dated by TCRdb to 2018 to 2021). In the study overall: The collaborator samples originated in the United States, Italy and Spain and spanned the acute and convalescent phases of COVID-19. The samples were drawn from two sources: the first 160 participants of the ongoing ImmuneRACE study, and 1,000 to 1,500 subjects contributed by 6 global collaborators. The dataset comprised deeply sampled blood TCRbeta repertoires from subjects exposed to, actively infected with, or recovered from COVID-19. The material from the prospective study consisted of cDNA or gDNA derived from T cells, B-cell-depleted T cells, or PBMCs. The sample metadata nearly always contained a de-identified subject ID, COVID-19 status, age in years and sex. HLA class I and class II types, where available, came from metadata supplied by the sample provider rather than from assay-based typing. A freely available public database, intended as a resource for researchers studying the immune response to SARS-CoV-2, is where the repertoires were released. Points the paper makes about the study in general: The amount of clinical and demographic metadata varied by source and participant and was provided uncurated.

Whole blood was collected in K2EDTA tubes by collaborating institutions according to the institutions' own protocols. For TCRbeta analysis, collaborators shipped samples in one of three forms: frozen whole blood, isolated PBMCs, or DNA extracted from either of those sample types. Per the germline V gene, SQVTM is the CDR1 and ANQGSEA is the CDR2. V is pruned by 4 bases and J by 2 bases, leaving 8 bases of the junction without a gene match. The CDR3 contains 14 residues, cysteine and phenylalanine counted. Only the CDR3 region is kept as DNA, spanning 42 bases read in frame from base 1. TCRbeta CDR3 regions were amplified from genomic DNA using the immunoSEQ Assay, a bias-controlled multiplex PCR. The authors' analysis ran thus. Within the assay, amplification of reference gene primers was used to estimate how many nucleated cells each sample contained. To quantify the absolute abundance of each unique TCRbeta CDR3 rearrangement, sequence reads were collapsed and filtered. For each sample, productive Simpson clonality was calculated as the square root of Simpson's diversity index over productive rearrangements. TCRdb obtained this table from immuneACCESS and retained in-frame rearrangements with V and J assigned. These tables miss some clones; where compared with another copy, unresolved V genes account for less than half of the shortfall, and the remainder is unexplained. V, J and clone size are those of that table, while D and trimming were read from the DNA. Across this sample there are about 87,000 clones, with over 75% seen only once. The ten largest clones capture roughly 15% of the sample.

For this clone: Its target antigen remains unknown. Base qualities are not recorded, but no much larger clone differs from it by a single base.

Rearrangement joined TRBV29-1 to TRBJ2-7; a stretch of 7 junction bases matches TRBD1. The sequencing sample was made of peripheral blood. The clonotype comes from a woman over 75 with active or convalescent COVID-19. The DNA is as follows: TGCAGCGTTGCCCTACAGGGGAACCCCTACGAGCAGTACTTC. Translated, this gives CSVALQGNPYEQYF.